In this sample, the clone carrying this T cell receptor (beta chain) turned up once. The sample originates from a study of blood T cell repertoires in COVID-19. There are 15 residues in the CDR3. Germline V gene sequence: CDR1 KGHDR, CDR2 SFDVKD. J gave up 1 base and V 9 bases, and 8 bases lay outside the gene matches. Some clones are missing from TCRdb's copy, which holds only in-frame ones; the method was immunoSEQ multiplex PCR. Altogether a few hundred thousand clones are present, 75% to 90% being singletons, with the ten largest covering approximately 9.8%. Sequenced material: PBMCs or T cells enriched from blood (not recorded which). This TCR was sampled from a woman aged 40 to 55 who had recovered from COVID-19. V is TRBV24-1 and J is TRBJ1-5, with 7 bases aligning to TRBD1. The CDR3 nucleotides read TGTGCCACCTTGGGGACAGTACCGAGCAATCAGCCCCAGCATTTT. Translated: CATLGTVPSNQPQHF.